The 9 T cell receptor beta chains in this list originate from one sample, sequenced in a study of blood T cell repertoires in COVID-19. Sequenced by immunoSEQ multiplex PCR; TCRdb stores in-frame clones only, minus some. The repertoire holds roughly 200,000 clones, with about 87% as singletons. Material: PBMCs or T cells enriched from blood (not recorded which). These TCRs come from a woman aged 25 to 45 who had recovered from COVID-19.

The chain employs TRBV7-9 and TRBJ1-1, with no clear D. This CDR3 comprises 11 residues. The V gene's germline CDR1 is SEHNR and CDR2 FQNEAQ (reference sequence). V was cut by 6 bases and J by 4 bases, with 6 bases left in between. The CDR3 is CASSPFTEAFF. The CDR3 DNA reads TGTGCCAGCAGTCCGTTCACTGAAGCTTTCTTT.

The V and J genes are TRBV11-3 and TRBJ2-1, with 11 positions matching TRBD2. The CDR3 length is 15 residues. The ends lost 6 bases at V and 6 bases at J; junction bases unmatched: 7. Germline loops: CDR1 SGHNT, CDR2 YENEEA. The DNA of the CDR3 is TGTGCCAGCAGTCAAGTAGCGGGGGGGCTCAATGAGCAGTTCTTC. This encodes CASSQVAGGLNEQFF. The complete variable domain, with remaining parts taken from reference TRBV11-3 and TRBJ2-1, reads EAGVVQSPRYKIIEKKQPVAFWCNPISGHNTLYWYLQNLGQGPELLIRYENEEAVDDSQLPKDRFSAERLKGVDSTLKIQPAELGDSAVYLCASSQVAGGLNEQFFGPGTRLTVL.

This clone was recorded a few times. The chain links TRBV7-9 to TRBJ1-5, with D perhaps TRBD1 (5 bases). V lost 4 bases and J lost 3, with 13 bases in between. The CDR3 loop spans 15 amino acids. Germline CDR1 and CDR2: SEHNR and FQNEAQ (reference sequence). The CDR3 is CASSYQGLDNQPQHF. Here the CDR3 DNA reads TGTGCCAGCAGCTATCAGGGTCTTGACAATCAGCCCCAGCATTTT.

The chain has TRBV9 and TRBJ1-6; a possible D gene is TRBD1 (5 bases). CDR1 and CDR2 from the germline V gene are SGDLS and YYNGEE. The CDR3 extends over 19 amino acids. Trimming took 4 bases from V and 4 from J, leaving 24 bases between them. CDR3 sequence (DNA): TGTGCCAGCAGCCGACGAGAAACGACACAGGCCTTTTATAATTCACCCCTCCACTTT. Translation gives CASSRRETTQAFYNSPLHF.

The CDR3 region has the DNA TGTGCCAGCAGCTTAGGGGGTTCGCAGGCCCAACGTGGCTACACCTTC. Translating it yields CASSLGGSQAQRGYTF. The chain employs TRBV13 and TRBJ1-2; D gene uncertain. V lost 0 bases, J lost 7 bases, and 18 bases lay in between. CDR1 is PRHDT and CDR2 is FYEKMQ in the germline V gene (reference sequence). The length of the CDR3 is 16 residues.

The chain employs TRBV25-1 and TRBJ2-7, with D possibly TRBD1 on 5 matching bases. V was pared by 5 bases and J by 4 bases, with 15 bases between. CDR3 length equals 14 residues. The germline V gene has CDR1 MGHDK and CDR2 SYGVNS. The CDR3 coding sequence is TGTGCCAGCAGTAAGTCAGGGATGGCTTACGAGCAGTACTTC. Residues: CASSKSGMAYEQYF.

With respect to this clone: The sample carries other DNA sequences with the same CDR3. The rearrangement joins TRBV7-9 to TRBJ1-5; D not certain. With 1 base removed from V and 4 bases from J, the gap between germline ends came to 8 bases. The CDR3 has 14 amino acids. Per germline, CDR1 SEHNR and CDR2 FQNEAQ (reference sequence). For the CDR3, the DNA is TGTGCCAGCAGCTTAGAGGCAGGAAATCAGCCCCAGCATTTT. Residues: CASSLEAGNQPQHF.

The chain recombines TRBV4-3 with TRBJ1-2, with D possibly TRBD1 on 5 matching bases. The CDR3 runs to 15 residues. The germline V gene has CDR1 LGHNA and CDR2 YSLEER. V lost 1 base and J 7 bases, leaving 16 bases between the germline ends. Here the CDR3 reads CASSQGRSGSGGYTF. The DNA of the CDR3 is TGCGCCAGCAGCCAAGGTCGCTCAGGGTCCGGTGGCTACACCTTC.

This chain uses TRBV29-1 with TRBJ1-1; D possibly corresponds to TRBD1 (6 bases). Trimming cost V 7 bases and J 1 base, with 16 bases left between them. The CDR3 is 14 amino acids. Germline V gene data show CDR1 as SQVTM and CDR2 as ANQGSEA. CDR3 sequence reads: CSAAGGLRNTEAFF. In DNA form, the CDR3 reads TGCAGCGCTGCCGGGGGGCTGAGGAACACTGAAGCTTTCTTT.